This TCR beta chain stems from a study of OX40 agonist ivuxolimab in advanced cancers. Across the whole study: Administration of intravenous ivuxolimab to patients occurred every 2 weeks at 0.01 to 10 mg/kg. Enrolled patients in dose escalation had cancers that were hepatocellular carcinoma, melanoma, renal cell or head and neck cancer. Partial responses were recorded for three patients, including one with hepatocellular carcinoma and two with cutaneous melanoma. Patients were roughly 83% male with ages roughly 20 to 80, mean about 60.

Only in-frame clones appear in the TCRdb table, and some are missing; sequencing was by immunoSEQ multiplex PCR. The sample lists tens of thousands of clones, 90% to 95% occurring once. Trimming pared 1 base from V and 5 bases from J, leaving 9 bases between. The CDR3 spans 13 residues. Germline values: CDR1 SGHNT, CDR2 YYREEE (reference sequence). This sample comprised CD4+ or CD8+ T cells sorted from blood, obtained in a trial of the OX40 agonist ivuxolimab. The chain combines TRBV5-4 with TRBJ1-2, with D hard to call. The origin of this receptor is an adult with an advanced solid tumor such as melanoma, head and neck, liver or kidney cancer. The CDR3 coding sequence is TGTGCCAGCAGCTTGAACGGTTTGTATGGCTACACCTTC. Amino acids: CASSLNGLYGYTF.